This TCR beta chain was found in a study of T cells in Graves' hyperthyroidism and ophthalmopathy. Overall study findings and caveats: A model using 13 V-J features told ophthalmopathy apart from stable hyperthyroidism.

A Clinical Activity Score of at least 3, a NOSPECS grade of at least 4 and a duration under 3 months were recorded in the ophthalmopathy patients. RNA transcripts served as the template for amplifying TCR beta CDR3 regions. An initial round of RT-PCR targeting the TCR CDR3 relied on the HTBI primer set. MiXCR, run by TCRdb on the multiplex PCR reads, gives a single entry per CDR3 protein. This table holds about 600,000 distinct CDR3 sequences, around 16% found once. This clonotype was counted between two and nine times. The antigen is unknown. The specimen was blood. The TCR sequence derives from a woman in her thirties or forties with Graves' ophthalmopathy.

Here the CDR3 DNA reads TGTGCCAGCAGCCACCCGGGACTAGTGTATGAGACCCAGTACTTC. This codes for CASSHPGLVYETQYF. The chain combines TRBV3-1 with TRBJ2-5, with 8 bases identical to TRBD2. This CDR3 region has 15 residues. V trimming: 3 bases; J trimming: 5 bases; junction bases outside the gene matches: 8. The germline gives CDR1 LGHDT, CDR2 YNNKEL (reference sequence).